The 32 T cell receptor beta chains given below trace back to one sample, sequenced in a study of cytomegalovirus exposure and HLA in healthy donors. The PCR used 60 Vbeta and 13 Jbeta primers. Some clones are missing from TCRdb's copy, which holds only in-frame ones; the method was immunoSEQ multiplex PCR. This table holds about 140,000 clones, 78% found once. Sequenced input: PBMCs. The receptors come from a male donor in good health and CMV-seronegative.

To note about this clone: A read error may produce the germline difference seen at one junction end. The V and J genes are TRBV7-9 and TRBJ1-1; 7 nucleotides line up with TRBD1. The CDR3 is 14 amino acids. Germline V lookup: CDR1 SEHNR, CDR2 FQNEAQ (reference sequence). The CDR3 protein is CSSSLGAGGTEAFF. DNA for the CDR3: TGTTCCAGCAGCCTCGGGGCAGGGGGCACTGAAGCTTTCTTT.

The chain combines TRBV9 with TRBJ2-5, with 7 bases fitting TRBD2. Germline V gene sequence: CDR1 SGDLS, CDR2 YYNGEE. Trimming took 5 bases from V and 1 from J; bases not matched to a gene: 14. The CDR3 consists of 17 residues. The CDR3 reads CASRDTWHSSGQETQYF. CDR3 in DNA: TGTGCCAGCAGGGATACTTGGCACTCTAGCGGCCAAGAGACCCAGTACTTC.

This clone ranks as medium-sized. This chain uses TRBV21-1 with TRBJ1-4. TRBV21-1 is classified as a pseudogene. The CDR3 spans 11 residues. The DNA of the CDR3 is TGTGCCAGCAGCTCGAGAGAAAAACTGTTTTTT. Its translation is CASSSREKLFF.

This chain joins TRBV9 and TRBJ2-7; the match to TRBD2 covers 9 bases. The ends lost 3 bases at V and 0 bases at J; junction bases unmatched: 22. From germline, CDR1 is SGDLS and CDR2 YYNGEE. The CDR3 has 21 amino acids. CDR3 coding DNA: TGTGCCAGCAGCGGAAGCTACGCTGGGGGCCCCATAGCGGGGGCCTCCTACGAGCAGTACTTC. This encodes CASSGSYAGGPIAGASYEQYF.

V and J are TRBV7-9 and TRBJ1-6; TRBD1 might be the D (6 bases). Trimming left V 0 bases short and J 7 bases short, with 10 bases between. CDR3 length: 15 amino acids. Per germline, CDR1 SEHNR and CDR2 FQNEAQ (reference sequence). The CDR3 coding sequence is TGTGCCAGCAGCTTAGCGGCAGGGGCGAATTCACCCCTCCACTTT. Its protein product is CASSLAAGANSPLHF.

V gene TRBV5-1 combines with J gene TRBJ2-2; 8 positions agree with TRBD1. Germline V lookup: CDR1 SGHRS, CDR2 YFSETQ. The J segment lost 5 bases and the V segment lost 3 bases, leaving 6 bases of the junction unmatched. This CDR3 is built from 15 residues. The CDR3: CASSSGQGVTGELFF. The CDR3 DNA reads TGCGCCAGCAGCTCTGGACAGGGTGTGACCGGGGAGCTGTTTTTT. The entire variable domain, with the rest obtained from reference TRBV5-1 and TRBJ2-2, is as follows: KAGVTQTPRYLIKTRGQQVTLSCSPISGHRSVSWYQQTPGQGLQFLFEYFSETQRNKGNFPGRFSGRQFSNSRSEMNVSTLELGDSALYLCASSSGQGVTGELFFGEGSRLTVL.

This clone was observed once. The CDR3, as DNA: TGTGCCAGCAGCGCCGGAGGGGGGGCGGGAAACACCATATATTTT. Protein product: CASSAGGGAGNTIYF. This chain uses TRBV9 with TRBJ1-3; a possible D gene is TRBD1 (6 bases). The germline V gene has CDR1 SGDLS and CDR2 YYNGEE. The CDR3 runs 15 residues. V was cut by 3 bases and J by 4 bases, with 14 bases left in between. The complete variable domain, with remaining parts taken from reference TRBV9 and TRBJ1-3, reads DSGVTQTPKHLITATGQRVTLRCSPRSGDLSVYWYQQSLDQGLQFLIQYYNGEERAKGNILERFSAQQFPDLHSELNLSSLELGDSALYFCASSAGGGAGNTIYFGEGSWLTVV.

The V gene is TRBV7-9, the J gene TRBJ1-1, with a tentative D call TRBD1 (5 bases). CDR1 SEHNR and CDR2 FQNEAQ come from the germline V gene (reference sequence). The CDR3 contains 14 residues. Trimming removed 2 bases from V and 3 bases from J, with 10 bases in between. Written as DNA, the CDR3 is TGTGCCAGCAGCTTAATGCAGGGCGACACTGAAGCTTTCTTT. This codes for CASSLMQGDTEAFF.

This chain uses TRBV5-1 with TRBJ1-5, with 7 bases identical to TRBD1. Germline values: CDR1 SGHRS, CDR2 YFSETQ. V lost 0 bases, J lost 10 bases, and 10 bases stayed unmatched. CDR3 size: 15 residues. For the CDR3, the DNA is TGCGCCAGCAGCTTGGGACAGGGACCCAAGGACCCCCAGCATTTT. Translation gives CASSLGQGPKDPQHF.

CDR3 sequence (DNA): TGTGCCAGCAGCCAAGAAACTAGCGGGGGGTGGACAGATACGCAGTATTTT. Translation gives CASSQETSGGWTDTQYF. The V call is TRBV4-2, the J call TRBJ2-3, with 12 bases identical to TRBD2. Trimming at V came to 0 bases and at J to 3 bases, leaving 4 bases not matched to a gene. CDR1 is LGHNA, CDR2 YNFKEQ, per germline. The CDR3 contains 17 residues.

This clone came up once. V gene TRBV2 combines with J gene TRBJ2-7; 7 nucleotides align to TRBD1. The length of the CDR3 is 16 residues. The V segment lost 4 bases and the J segment 4 bases; nucleotides outside the gene matches: 13. Looked up from germline, CDR1 is SNHLY and CDR2 is FYNNEI. As DNA, the CDR3 is TGTGCCAGCAGTGCCAGTCGACAGGGCGGCGGGTACGAGCAGTACTTC. It codes for CASSASRQGGGYEQYF.

The chain employs TRBV6-5 and TRBJ2-7; 8 bases agree with TRBD2. Germline CDR1 is MNHEY and CDR2 is SVGAGI. Trimming took 8 bases from V and 3 from J; bases not matched to a gene: 9. The CDR3 length is 14 residues. Written as DNA, the CDR3 is TGTGCCAGCGGCTTAGCGGGGAGCCTCTACGAGCAGTACTTC. Its protein product is CASGLAGSLYEQYF.

The genes are TRBV13 and TRBJ2-2, with TRBD1 identical over 9 bases. The CDR3 covers 18 residues. The ends lost 4 bases at V and 4 bases at J; junction bases unmatched: 13. Germline V CDR1 and CDR2: PRHDT, FYEKMQ (reference sequence). CDR3 residues: CASSWGSGTGISTGELFF. For the CDR3, the DNA is TGTGCCAGCAGCTGGGGGAGCGGGACAGGGATTAGCACCGGGGAGCTGTTTTTT.

In regard to this clone: One junction end does not reproduce the germline sequence, and a read error may be involved. The chain links TRBV7-9 to TRBJ2-7, with TRBD1 as a possible D gene (6 bases). CDR3 length equals 16 residues. Germline values: CDR1 SEHNR, CDR2 FQNEAQ (reference sequence). The CDR3 nucleotides are TGTTCCAGCAGCCTCGACAGGACCCCGGTGATCTACGAGCAGTACTTC. Residues: CSSSLDRTPVIYEQYF.

The chain links TRBV18 to TRBJ2-7; weak D call: TRBD2 (6 bases). The CDR3 extends over 13 amino acids. CDR1 and CDR2 (germline): KGHSH, LQKENI. Trimming removed 3 bases at V and 3 bases at J, with 9 bases between. For the CDR3, the DNA is TGTGCCAGCTCACCGCTAGCGAACTACGAGCAGTACTTC. Translation gives CASSPLANYEQYF. The variable domain in full, completed from reference TRBV18 and TRBJ2-7, reads NAGVMQNPRHLVRRRGQEARLRCSPMKGHSHVYWYRQLPEEGLKFMVYLQKENIIDESGMPKERFSAEFPKEGPSILRIQQVVRGDSAAYFCASSPLANYEQYFGPGTRLTVT.

The chain recombines TRBV7-2 with TRBJ2-1; 8 bases fit TRBD2. The CDR3 has 15 amino acids. The germline V gene encodes CDR1 SGHTA and CDR2 FQGNSA. The J segment lost 8 bases and the V segment lost 5 bases, leaving 11 bases of the junction unmatched. The DNA for the CDR3 is TGTACCAGCAGCCTACTAGCGGAGGGGCTGGATGAGCAGTTCTTC. This translates into CTSSLLAEGLDEQFF.

This clone was counted only a few times. The chain joins TRBV4-2 to TRBJ2-3; tentative D call: TRBD2 (6 bases). CDR1 and CDR2 (germline): LGHNA, YNFKEQ. This CDR3 has 13 residues. The V end was cut by 4 bases, the J end by 6 bases, with 11 bases between. CDR3 loop: CASSPTSFDTQYF. The CDR3 DNA sequence: TGTGCCAGCAGCCCGACTAGTTTTGATACGCAGTATTTT.

The V call is TRBV4-1, the J call TRBJ1-5, with D perhaps matching TRBD1 (5 bases). Germline CDR1 MGHRA, CDR2 YSYEKL. The CDR3 sequence is 15 residues long. V was trimmed by 2 bases and J by 7 bases, leaving 15 bases between them. This CDR3 is CASSQSGARGQPQHF. As DNA, the CDR3 is TGCGCCAGCAGCCAAAGCGGGGCCCGGGGCCAGCCCCAGCATTTT.

The genes are TRBV7-3 and TRBJ2-1; TRBD2 agrees at 9 bases. The CDR3 has 15 amino acids. The germline CDR1 and CDR2 sequences are SGHTA and FQGTGA. With V trimmed by 3 bases and J by 5 bases, 5 bases remained unmatched. The CDR3 here is CASSLTSGVHNEQFF. The CDR3 DNA reads TGTGCCAGCAGCTTGACTAGCGGAGTTCACAATGAGCAGTTCTTC.

The J gene is TRBJ2-2, the V gene TRBV4-1; 11 positions match TRBD2. The CDR3 loop spans 16 amino acids. After removal of 2 bases from V and 7 bases from J, the junction contained 6 bases not matched to a gene. Germline V gene data show CDR1 as MGHRA and CDR2 as YSYEKL. The CDR3 DNA follows: TGCGCCAGCAGCCAACCCGGACTAGCGGGTCGCGGGGAGCTGTTTTTT. The encoded protein is CASSQPGLAGRGELFF.

The rearrangement uses TRBV15 and TRBJ2-7; a possible D gene is TRBD2 (6 bases). Germline loops: CDR1 LNHNV, CDR2 YYDKDF (reference sequence). The CDR3 consists of 17 residues. V lost 0 bases to trimming and J lost 6 bases, with 21 bases between them. The CDR3 region has the DNA TGTGCCACCAGCAGAGATTTGGCGGGGTCATTCGGGGGCGAGCAGTACTTC. The encoded protein is CATSRDLAGSFGGEQYF. The whole variable domain, remainder taken from reference TRBV15 and TRBJ2-7, is DAMVIQNPRYQVTQFGKPVTLSCSQTLNHNVMYWYQQKSSQAPKLLFHYYDKDFNNEADTPDNFQSRRPNTSFCFLDIRSPGLGDTAMYLCATSRDLAGSFGGEQYFGPGTRLTVT.

For this clone: The same CDR3 also results from other DNA sequences found in this sample. The V call is TRBV5-1, the J call TRBJ1-3; no definite D call. Trimming removed 4 bases from V and 4 bases from J, with 24 bases in between. Germline-derived CDR1 and CDR2 are SGHRS and YFSETQ. CDR3 length: 18 amino acids. The CDR3 DNA sequence: TGCGCCAGCAGCCTGGGTACAGCCTTACACCCCTCAGGAAACACCATATATTTT. It specifies CASSLGTALHPSGNTIYF.

This clone was counted a single time. Germline is not matched at one junction end, which may reflect a read error. The chain is built from TRBV25-1 and TRBJ1-3, with D unclear. Looked up from germline, CDR1 is MGHDK and CDR2 is SYGVNS. The CDR3 is 17 amino acids. CDR3 DNA sequence: TGTGCCAGCAGTGAATATTTCGGAGGGAGCTCCGGAACCACCATATATTTT. It codes for CASSEYFGGSSGTTIYF. Full variable domain (rest looked up from reference TRBV25-1 and TRBJ1-3): EADIYQTPRYLVIGTGKKITLECSQTMGHDKMYWYQQDPGMELHLIHYSYGVNSTEKGDLSSESTVSRIRTEHFPLTLESARPSHTSQYLCASSEYFGGSSGTTIYFGEGSWLTVV.

The chain is built from TRBV6-4 and TRBJ1-5, with D uncertain. V lost 4 bases and J 0 bases, leaving 7 bases between the germline ends. The CDR3 loop spans 14 amino acids. Germline V CDR1 and CDR2: MRHNA, SNTAGT. CDR3 in DNA: TGTGCCAGCAGTGCCGGGGATAGCAATCAGCCCCAGCATTTT. Its protein is CASSAGDSNQPQHF.

This clone was seen more than once but under ten times. This chain links TRBV7-9 with TRBJ2-1; 7 bases map to TRBD1. This CDR3 region has 15 residues. Germline V CDR1 and CDR2: SEHNR, FQNEAQ (reference sequence). V shed 0 bases, J shed 7 bases, and the junction held 6 bases outside the gene matches. The CDR3 DNA sequence: TGTGCCAGCAGCTTAGCTACAGGGGCCGTGAATGAGCAGTTCTTC. Its translation is CASSLATGAVNEQFF.

The genes are TRBV21-1 and TRBJ1-6; no DNA check was done on the table's D call, TRBD1. TRBV21-1 is a listed pseudogene. CDR3 length equals 17 residues. The CDR3 sequence is CASSNWYNSSYNSPLHF. The CDR3 DNA is TGTGCCAGCAGCAATTGGTATAACAGCTCCTATAATTCACCCCTCCACTTT.

The rearrangement links TRBV12-2 to TRBJ2-3; TRBD2 is the table's D call, not checked against the DNA. TRBV12-2 is described as a pseudogene. The CDR3 loop spans 14 amino acids. In DNA, the CDR3 is TGTGCAAGTGTAGCGCGGACCGCCACAGATACGCAGTATTTT. This gives the protein CASVARTATDTQYF.

Only a few counts were recorded for this clone. The rearrangement links TRBV27 to TRBJ2-7; 8 nucleotides match TRBD2. The trim removed 6 bases at V and 3 bases at J, leaving 10 bases unmatched. Looked up from germline, CDR1 is MNHEY and CDR2 is SMNVEV (reference sequence). This CDR3 region has 15 residues. CDR3 residues: CASSQLAVLDYEQYF. DNA of the CDR3: TGTGCCAGCAGCCAACTAGCGGTCCTCGACTACGAGCAGTACTTC.

V usage is TRBV5-1 and J usage is TRBJ2-3, with 13 positions matching TRBD2. The junction had 2 bases not matched to a gene; V was cut back by 4 bases and J by 0 bases. Germline values: CDR1 SGHRS, CDR2 YFSETQ. The CDR3 extends over 16 amino acids. In nucleotides, the CDR3 is TGCGCCAGCAGCAAGGGACTAGCGGGGAGCACAGATACGCAGTATTTT. Protein product: CASSKGLAGSTDTQYF.

V usage is TRBV9 and J usage is TRBJ2-3, with TRBD2 identical over 9 bases. Trimming took 0 bases from V and 0 from J; bases not matched to a gene: 2. Germline CDR1 and CDR2: SGDLS and YYNGEE. The CDR3 totals 16 residues. CDR3 DNA sequence: TGTGCCAGCAGCGTAGTAACTAGCGGGAGCACAGATACGCAGTATTTT. Its translation is CASSVVTSGSTDTQYF.

The chain recombines TRBV7-8 with TRBJ2-1; 10 positions match TRBD2. J lost 14 bases, V lost 0 bases, and 7 bases had no gene match. CDR3 length: 14 amino acids. Germline V gives CDR1 SGHVS, CDR2 FQNEAQ. CDR3 residues: CASSLAGRGLAEFF. The CDR3, as DNA: TGTGCCAGCAGCTTAGCGGGCCGAGGACTAGCGGAGTTCTTC.

The rearrangement links TRBV5-1 to TRBJ1-2; TRBD1 matches at 7 bases. V was clipped by 2 bases and J by 0 bases; unmatched bases: 16. This CDR3 region has 19 residues. Germline lookup yields CDR1 SGHRS and CDR2 YFSETQ. The CDR3 is CASSLYPTAGGAANYGYTF. Here the CDR3 DNA reads TGCGCCAGCAGCTTATACCCGACGGCAGGGGGTGCCGCTAACTATGGCTACACCTTC.